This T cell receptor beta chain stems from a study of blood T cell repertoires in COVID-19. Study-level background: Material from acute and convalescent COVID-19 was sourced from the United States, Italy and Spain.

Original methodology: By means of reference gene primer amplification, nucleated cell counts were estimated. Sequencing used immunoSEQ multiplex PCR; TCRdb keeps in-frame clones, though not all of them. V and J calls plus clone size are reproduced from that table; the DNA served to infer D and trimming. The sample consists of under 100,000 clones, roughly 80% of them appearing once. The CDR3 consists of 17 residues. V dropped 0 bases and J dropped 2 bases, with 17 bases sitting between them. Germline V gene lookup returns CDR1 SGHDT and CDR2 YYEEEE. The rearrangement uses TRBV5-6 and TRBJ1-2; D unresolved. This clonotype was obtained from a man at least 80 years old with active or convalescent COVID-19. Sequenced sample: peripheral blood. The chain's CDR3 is CASSLVGAETENYGYTF. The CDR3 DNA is TGTGCCAGCAGCTTGGTCGGCGCCGAGACGGAGAACTATGGCTACACCTTC.